This T cell receptor (beta chain) comes out of a study of blood T cells in healthy people across ages. V lost 6 bases and J 4 bases, leaving 12 bases between the germline ends. This CDR3 is built from 13 residues. Through a sample-barcoded 5' primer and a J-beta primer mix, a second PCR was run for roughly 6 to 11 cycles. TCRdb ran MiXCR on the 5' RACE reads and lists one entry per CDR3 protein. The sample lists about 1.7 million distinct CDR3 sequences; under 30% were seen once. Study-level results: Underestimates were what the diversity estimates from one million T cells were considered to be.

This clonotype was picked up many times. The antigen remains unidentified. Sequencing was done on a sample of blood. This receptor was identified in a woman in her thirties in good health. The chain has TRBV12-3 or TRBV12-4 and TRBJ2-5; D is uncertain. CDR3 sequence: CASSLLARETQYF. The CDR3 region has the DNA TGTGCCAGCAGCTTACTGGCGAGAGAGACCCAGTACTTC.